This T cell receptor beta chain was captured by sequencing in a study of spatial heterogeneity in lung cancer (dated by TCRdb to between 2017 and 2020). For the wider study: Donors were 72 patients with early-stage, untreated non-small cell lung cancer from the lung TRACERx cohort. Follow-up PBMC samples were sequenced whenever available, with the median time to follow-up being about 2 years after resection. Beta-chain transcripts were consistently detected in greater numbers than alpha-chain transcripts, which likely reflects a higher abundance of beta-chain transcripts. In the raw uncorrected reads, each unique combination of TCR and UMI appeared on average more than ten times. In non-small cell lung cancer, the study made a quantitative comparison of TCR alpha and beta repertoires among multiple tumor regions, matched nontumor lung and blood. The study linked features of the TCR repertoire to counts of nonsynonymous mutations, which were determined by whole-exome sequencing of tumor tissue. Both alpha and beta chains were TCR-sequenced in 210 or so tumor regions, under 80 matched nontumor lung samples and over 55 PBMC samples obtained at surgery. Points the paper makes about the study in general: Confirming at a functional level the hypothesis that regional TCRs recognize regional mutations was considered to require additional single-cell paired TCR alpha and beta sequencing. Ubiquitous expanded tumor TCRs showed up in blood more often at tumor resection than at routine follow-up. Only 14 patients were included in comparisons of baseline and follow-up blood repertoires.

In the case of this clonotype: Its antigen remains undetermined. Base-call qualities are not available, and no considerably larger clone is one nucleotide away.

The library came from 5' RACE. TCRdb records NextSeq 500 as the sequencer. To allow correction of PCR and sequencing errors, the TCR library protocol tagged every TCR cDNA molecule with a unique molecular identifier. In the source study's methods: TCR identification, UMI-based error correction and CDR3 extraction were all carried out with Decombinator tools. Expanded TCRs were defined as those above a frequency of 2 per 1,000, corresponding to the top 1% of the tumor frequency distribution. Renyi diversity was computed with the R vegan package after each repertoire had been subsampled 100 times to 5,000 TCRs. To build CDR3 similarity networks, amino acid triplet string-kernel similarity was used, and CDR3s were connected when their pairwise similarity was above 0.82. TCRdb ran its own pipeline on the public reads, namely fastp trimming at Q25 and MiXCR clone calling, and kept in-frame beta chains. All rows with the same CDR3 protein become a single entry with the most common DNA and genes. TCRdb's processing, not the authors' own work, is the source of the V and J calls. A total of more than 15,000 distinct CDR3 sequences appear in this sample, approximately 9.1% of them only once. The ten largest clones take up less than 40% of the sample.

According to the study, the label for this sample's time point signals: blood at routine non-recurrence follow-up after resection. TCR sequencing used whole RNA extracted from tumor and nontumor lung tissue, or from cryopreserved PBMC samples, without cell sorting. Only patients with enough RNA available from two or more tumor regions were chosen for TCR sequencing. Deletion took 5 bases off V and 11 bases off J, with a span of 15 bases between the germline ends. Including the terminal cysteine and phenylalanine, the CDR3 comprises 12 residues. Solely the CDR3 DNA is kept, with 36 bases framed from the first base. CDR1 SEHNR and CDR2 FQNEAQ were looked up in the germline V gene (reference sequence).

The sample was PBMCs, taken at follow-up. Rearrangement joined TRBV7-9 to TRBJ1-2; TRBD1 is a weak D gene call, 5 bases matching. This clonotype was obtained from a female donor with early-stage non-small cell lung cancer. The DNA reads TGTGCCAGCAGCCCAGAGGGGACGGGGTACACCTTC. It specifies CASSPEGTGYTF.